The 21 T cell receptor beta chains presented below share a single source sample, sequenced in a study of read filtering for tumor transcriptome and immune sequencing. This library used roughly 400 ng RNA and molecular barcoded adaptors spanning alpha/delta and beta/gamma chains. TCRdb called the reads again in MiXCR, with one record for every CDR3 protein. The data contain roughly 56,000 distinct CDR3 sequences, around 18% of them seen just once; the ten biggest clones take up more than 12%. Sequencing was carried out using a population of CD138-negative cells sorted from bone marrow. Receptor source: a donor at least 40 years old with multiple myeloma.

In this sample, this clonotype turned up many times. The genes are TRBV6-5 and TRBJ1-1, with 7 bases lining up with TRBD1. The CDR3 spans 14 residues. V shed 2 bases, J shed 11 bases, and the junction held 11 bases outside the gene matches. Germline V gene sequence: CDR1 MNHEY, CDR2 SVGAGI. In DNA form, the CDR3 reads TGTGCCAGCAGTTACGATCCAGGGGGGGGCCTCGCTTTCTTT. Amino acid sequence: CASSYDPGGGLAFF.

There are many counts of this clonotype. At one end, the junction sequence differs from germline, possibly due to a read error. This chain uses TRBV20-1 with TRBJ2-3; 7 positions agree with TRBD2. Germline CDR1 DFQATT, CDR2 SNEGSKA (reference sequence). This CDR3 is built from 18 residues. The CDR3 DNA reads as TGCAGTGTTAGAGCTCTACGGGGAATTAGCGGGAGCACAGATACGCAGTATTTT. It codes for CSVRALRGISGSTDTQYF.

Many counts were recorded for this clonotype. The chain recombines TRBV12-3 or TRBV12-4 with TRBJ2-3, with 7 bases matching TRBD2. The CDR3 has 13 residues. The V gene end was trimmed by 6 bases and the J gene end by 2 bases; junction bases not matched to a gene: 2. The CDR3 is CASRGTNTDTQYF. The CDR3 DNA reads TGTGCCAGCAGGGGGACTAACACAGATACGCAGTATTTT.

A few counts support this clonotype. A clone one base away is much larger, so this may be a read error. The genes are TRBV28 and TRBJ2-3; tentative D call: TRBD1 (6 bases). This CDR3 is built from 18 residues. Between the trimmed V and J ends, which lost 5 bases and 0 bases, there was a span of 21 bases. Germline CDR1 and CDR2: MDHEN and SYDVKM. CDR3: CASSPVPGAITSTDTQYF. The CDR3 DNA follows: TGTGCCAGCAGTCCCGTCCCAGGGGCCATCACAAGCACAGATACGCAGTATTTT.

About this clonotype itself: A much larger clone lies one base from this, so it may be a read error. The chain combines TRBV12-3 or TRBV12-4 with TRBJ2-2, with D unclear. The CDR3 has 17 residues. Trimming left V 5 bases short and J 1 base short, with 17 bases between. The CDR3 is CASSLRLPGENTGELFF. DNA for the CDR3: TGTGCCAGCAGTCTACGCCTCCCCGGAGAGAACACCGGGGAGCTGTTTTTT.

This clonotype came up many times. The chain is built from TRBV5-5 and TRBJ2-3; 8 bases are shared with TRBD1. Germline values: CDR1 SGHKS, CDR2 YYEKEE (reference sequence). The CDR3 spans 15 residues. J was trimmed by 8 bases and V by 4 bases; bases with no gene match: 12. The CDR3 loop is CASSRGQEPAATQYF. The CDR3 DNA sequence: TGTGCCAGCAGCCGGGGACAGGAACCCGCAGCTACGCAGTATTTT.

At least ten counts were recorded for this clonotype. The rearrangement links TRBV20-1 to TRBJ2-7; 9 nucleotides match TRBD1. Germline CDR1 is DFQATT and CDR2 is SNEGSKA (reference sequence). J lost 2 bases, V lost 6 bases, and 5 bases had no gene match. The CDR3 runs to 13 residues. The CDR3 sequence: CSANRGLTYEQYF. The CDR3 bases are TGCAGTGCAAACAGGGGGCTGACCTACGAGCAGTACTTC.

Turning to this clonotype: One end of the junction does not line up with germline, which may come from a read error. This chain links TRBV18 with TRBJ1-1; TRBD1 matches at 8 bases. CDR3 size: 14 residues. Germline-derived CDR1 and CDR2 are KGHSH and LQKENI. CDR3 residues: CASAGGVGNTGAFF. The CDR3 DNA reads TGTGCCAGCGCAGGGGGCGTGGGAAACACTGGAGCTTTCTTT. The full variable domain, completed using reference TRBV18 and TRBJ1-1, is NAGVMQNPRHLVRRRGQEARLRCSPMKGHSHVYWYRQLPEEGLKFMVYLQKENIIDESGMPKERFSAEFPKEGPSILRIQQVVRGDSAAYFCASAGGVGNTGAFFGQGTRLTVV.

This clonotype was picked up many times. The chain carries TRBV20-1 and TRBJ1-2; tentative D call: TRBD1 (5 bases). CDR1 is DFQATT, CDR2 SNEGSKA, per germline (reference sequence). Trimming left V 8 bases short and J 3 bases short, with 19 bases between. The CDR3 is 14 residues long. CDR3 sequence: CSPRVGNVDYGYTF. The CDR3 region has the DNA TGCAGTCCCAGGGTAGGGAACGTAGACTATGGCTACACCTTC.

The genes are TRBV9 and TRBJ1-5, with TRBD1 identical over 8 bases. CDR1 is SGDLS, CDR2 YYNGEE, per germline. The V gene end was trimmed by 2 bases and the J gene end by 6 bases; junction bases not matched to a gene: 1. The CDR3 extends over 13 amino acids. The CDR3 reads CASSVTGGQPQHF. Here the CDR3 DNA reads TGTGCCAGCAGCGTCACAGGGGGTCAGCCCCAGCATTTT.

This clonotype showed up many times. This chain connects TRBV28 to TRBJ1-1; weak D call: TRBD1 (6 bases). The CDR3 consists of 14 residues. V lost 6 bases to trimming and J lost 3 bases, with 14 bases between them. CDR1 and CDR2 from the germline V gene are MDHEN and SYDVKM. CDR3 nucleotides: TGTGCCAGCAGGAACGGACAGTCTTACACTGAAGCTTTCTTT. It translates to CASRNGQSYTEAFF.

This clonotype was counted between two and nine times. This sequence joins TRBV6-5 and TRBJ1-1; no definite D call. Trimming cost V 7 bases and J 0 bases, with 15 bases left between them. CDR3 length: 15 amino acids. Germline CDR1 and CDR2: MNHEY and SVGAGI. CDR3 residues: CASIQQVGLNTEAFF. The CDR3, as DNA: TGTGCCAGCATCCAACAAGTCGGGTTGAACACTGAAGCTTTCTTT.

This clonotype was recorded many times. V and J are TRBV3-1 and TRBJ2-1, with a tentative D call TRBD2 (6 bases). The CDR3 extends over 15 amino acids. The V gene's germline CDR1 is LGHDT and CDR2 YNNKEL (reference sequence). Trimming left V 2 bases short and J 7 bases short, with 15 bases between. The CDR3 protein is CASSQRGSPGNEQFF. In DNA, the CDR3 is TGTGCCAGCAGCCAACGGGGGTCCCCGGGGAATGAGCAGTTCTTC.

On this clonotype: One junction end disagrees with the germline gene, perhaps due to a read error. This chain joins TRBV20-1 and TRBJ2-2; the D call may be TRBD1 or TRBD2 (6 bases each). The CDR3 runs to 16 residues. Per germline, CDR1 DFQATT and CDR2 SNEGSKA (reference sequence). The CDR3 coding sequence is TGCAGTGCTAGAAGGATTAGCGGAAGGGACACCGGGGAGCTGTTCTTT. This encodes CSARRISGRDTGELFF.

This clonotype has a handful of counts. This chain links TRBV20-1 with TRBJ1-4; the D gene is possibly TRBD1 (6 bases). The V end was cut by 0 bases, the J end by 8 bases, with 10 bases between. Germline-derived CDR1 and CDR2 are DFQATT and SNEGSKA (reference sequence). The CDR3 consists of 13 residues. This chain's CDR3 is CSAREAGVEKLFF. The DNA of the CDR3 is TGCAGTGCTAGAGAAGCAGGGGTGGAAAAACTGTTTTTT.

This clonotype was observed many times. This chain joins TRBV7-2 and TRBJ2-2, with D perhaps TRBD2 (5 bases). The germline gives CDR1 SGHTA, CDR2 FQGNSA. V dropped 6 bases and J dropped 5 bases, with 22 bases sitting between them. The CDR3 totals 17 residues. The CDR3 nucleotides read TGTGCCAGCAGTCCCTCAGAGGTCCGAGGGCGTACCGGGGAGCTGTTTTTT. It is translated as CASSPSEVRGRTGELFF.

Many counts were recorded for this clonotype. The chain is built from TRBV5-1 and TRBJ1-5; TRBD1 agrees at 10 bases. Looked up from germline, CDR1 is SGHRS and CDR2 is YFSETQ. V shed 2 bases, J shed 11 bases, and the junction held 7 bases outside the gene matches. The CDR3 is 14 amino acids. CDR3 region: CASSFGTGAKTQHF. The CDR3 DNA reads TGCGCCAGCAGCTTCGGGACAGGGGCCAAGACCCAGCATTTT.

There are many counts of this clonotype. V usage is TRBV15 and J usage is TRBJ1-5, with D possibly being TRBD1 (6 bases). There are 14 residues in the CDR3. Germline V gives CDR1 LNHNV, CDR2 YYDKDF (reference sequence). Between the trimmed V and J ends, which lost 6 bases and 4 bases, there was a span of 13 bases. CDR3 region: CATSRQVNNQPQHF. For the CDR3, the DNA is TGTGCCACCAGTAGACAGGTGAATAATCAGCCCCAGCATTTT. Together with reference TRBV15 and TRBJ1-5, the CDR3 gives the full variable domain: DAMVIQNPRYQVTQFGKPVTLSCSQTLNHNVMYWYQQKSSQAPKLLFHYYDKDFNNEADTPDNFQSRRPNTSFCFLDIRSPGLGDTAMYLCATSRQVNNQPQHFGDGTRLSIL.

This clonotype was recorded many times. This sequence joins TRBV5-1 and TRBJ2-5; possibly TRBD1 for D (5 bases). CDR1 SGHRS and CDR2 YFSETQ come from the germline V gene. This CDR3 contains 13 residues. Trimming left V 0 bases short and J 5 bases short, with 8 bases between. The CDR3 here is CASSLVPGETQYF. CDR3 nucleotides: TGCGCCAGCAGCTTGGTTCCAGGGGAGACCCAGTACTTC.

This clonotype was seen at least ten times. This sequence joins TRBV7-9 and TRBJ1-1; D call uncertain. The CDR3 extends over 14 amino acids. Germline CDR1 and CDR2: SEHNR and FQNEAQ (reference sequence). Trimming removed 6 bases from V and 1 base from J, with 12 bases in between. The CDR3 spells CASRLRTGNTEAFF. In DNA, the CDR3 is TGTGCCAGCAGACTTAGGACGGGGAACACTGAAGCTTTCTTT.

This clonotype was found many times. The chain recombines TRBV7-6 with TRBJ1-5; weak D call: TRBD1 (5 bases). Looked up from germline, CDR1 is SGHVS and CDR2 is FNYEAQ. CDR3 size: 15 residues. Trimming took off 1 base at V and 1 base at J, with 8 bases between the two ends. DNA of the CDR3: TGTGCCAGCAGCTTAGAAGGGGCGAGCAATCAGCCCCAGCATTTT. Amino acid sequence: CASSLEGASNQPQHF.